This T cell receptor (beta chain) was sequenced during a study of primary melanoma T cells and metastatic recurrence. The protocol was immunoSEQ multiplex PCR, while the TCRdb copy is restricted to in-frame clones and leaves out a portion. The data contain some 340 clones, more than 70% of them seen just once; the ten biggest clones take up about a sixth. The study, taken as a whole, reports: Suggested, not shown: primary melanomas can contain effective antitumor T cells. Combined with tumor thickness, T-cell fraction reportedly beat other histopathological additions.

The V and J ends lost 5 bases and 9 bases, in that order; junction bases with no gene match: 16. The V gene's germline CDR1 is SGHNT and CDR2 YENEEA. This CDR3 region has 16 residues. Comment on this clone: The antigen is not known.

Patients with resected primary melanoma were considered at risk of metastatic recurrence. Sequencing was done on a sample of melanoma tumor tissue. This TCR was sampled from a human donor with melanoma. This chain connects TRBV11-3 to TRBJ2-5; 9 bases match TRBD2. The CDR3 loop reads CASSTGTSHLRWPQYF. In nucleotides, the CDR3 is TGTGCCAGCAGCACGGGGACTAGCCACCTCCGGTGGCCCCAGTACTTC.